Listed below are T cell receptor beta chains from one sample, sequenced in a study of blood T cell repertoires in COVID-19. Only in-frame clones appear in the TCRdb table, and some are missing; sequencing was by immunoSEQ multiplex PCR. The sample contains approximately 120,000 clones, around 80% of which appear only once. Specimen: peripheral blood. These receptors originate from a human donor in a cohort sampled during active or convalescent COVID-19. Both conserved end residues are trimmed from each CDR3.

j_call | v_call | cdr3_aa
TRBJ2-7 | TRBV5-3 | ARMGATT
TRBJ2-7 | TRBV5-4 | ASSGPGQGAYEQY
TRBJ2-2 | TRBV5-5 | ASRKAGGELF
TRBJ2-5 | TRBV7-2 | ASSPGPGIYTQETQY
TRBJ1-5 | TRBV6-5 | ASRPGQGGNQPQH
TRBJ1-5 | TRBV2 | ASKDRNSNQPQH
TRBJ2-4 | TRBV19 | ASSVDRDAQY
TRBJ2-5 | TRBV29-1 | SAGETQY
TRBJ2-2 | TRBV29-1 | SVGQGTGGFTGELF
TRBJ2-5 | TRBV7-2 | ASSLDRGSGETQY
TRBJ2-6 | TRBV7-7 | ASSPRGSPTSGANVLT
TRBJ2-4 | TRBV27 | ASSPLIAKNIQY
TRBJ2-1 | TRBV29-1 | SVSLTSGSYNEQF
TRBJ1-5 | TRBV5-8 | ASSPRGTDLLSNQPQH
TRBJ2-7 | TRBV18 | ASSFDSYEQY
TRBJ2-1 | TRBV10-2 | ASSRPSGSVENEQF
TRBJ1-2 | TRBV2 | ASSESSLFRAHYGYT
TRBJ1-3 | TRBV18 | ASADSAGNTIY
TRBJ1-4 | TRBV14 | ASSQKKTGDLVSNEKLF
TRBJ1-1 | TRBV7-8 | ASSEGAGGAFTEAF
TRBJ1-2 | TRBV6-1 | ASSELFSYGYT
TRBJ1-1 | TRBV18 | ASSLKGGAQTNTEAF
TRBJ2-3 | TRBV30 | AWTLGSDTQY
TRBJ1-1 | TRBV4-3 | ASSQGQRRVNTEAF
TRBJ1-5 | TRBV20-1 | SASSGQKQLSNQPQH
TRBJ2-1 | TRBV7-2 | ASSLDRGSYNEQF
TRBJ2-3 | TRBV4-2 | ASRRVAGGPSGGDTQY
TRBJ2-7 | TRBV7-3 | ASSPLAGAYEQY
TRBJ2-7 | TRBV2 | ASRALRQGTYEQY
TRBJ2-7 | TRBV13 | ASSPGAGDGNEQY
TRBJ2-7 | TRBV7-2 | ASSPGPGVQYEQY
TRBJ2-4 | TRBV7-2 | ASSRSPRDSGPKNIQY
TRBJ1-6 | TRBV6-5 | ASRIQGSSNSPLH
TRBJ2-5 | TRBV7-2 | ASSFSGVQETQY
TRBJ1-1 | TRBV3-1/TRBV3-2 | ASRTGSWAGTEAF
TRBJ2-2 | TRBV19 | ASVSGGHTGELF
TRBJ2-3 | TRBV11-2 | ASSYRGGVADTQY
TRBJ2-7 | TRBV7-2 | ASSLAGSGVEQY
TRBJ2-7 | TRBV21-1 | ASSNMWQGSYEQY
TRBJ1-2 | TRBV28 | ASSFPYRSFYGYT